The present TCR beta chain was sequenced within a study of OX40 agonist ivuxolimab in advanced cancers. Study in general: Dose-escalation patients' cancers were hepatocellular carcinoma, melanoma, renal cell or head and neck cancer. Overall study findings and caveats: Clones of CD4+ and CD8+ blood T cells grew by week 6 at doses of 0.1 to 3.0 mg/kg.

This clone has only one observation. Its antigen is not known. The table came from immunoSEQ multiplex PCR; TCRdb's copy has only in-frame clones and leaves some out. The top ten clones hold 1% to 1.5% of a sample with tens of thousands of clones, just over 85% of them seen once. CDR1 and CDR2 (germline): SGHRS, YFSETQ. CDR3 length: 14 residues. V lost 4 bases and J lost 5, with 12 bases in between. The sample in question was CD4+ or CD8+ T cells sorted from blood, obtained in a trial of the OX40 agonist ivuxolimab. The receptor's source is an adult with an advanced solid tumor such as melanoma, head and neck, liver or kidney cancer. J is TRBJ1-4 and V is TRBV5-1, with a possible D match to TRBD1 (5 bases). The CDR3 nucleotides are TGCGCCAGCAGCCTGAGGGACCGAAATGAAAAACTGTTTTTT. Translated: CASSLRDRNEKLFF.